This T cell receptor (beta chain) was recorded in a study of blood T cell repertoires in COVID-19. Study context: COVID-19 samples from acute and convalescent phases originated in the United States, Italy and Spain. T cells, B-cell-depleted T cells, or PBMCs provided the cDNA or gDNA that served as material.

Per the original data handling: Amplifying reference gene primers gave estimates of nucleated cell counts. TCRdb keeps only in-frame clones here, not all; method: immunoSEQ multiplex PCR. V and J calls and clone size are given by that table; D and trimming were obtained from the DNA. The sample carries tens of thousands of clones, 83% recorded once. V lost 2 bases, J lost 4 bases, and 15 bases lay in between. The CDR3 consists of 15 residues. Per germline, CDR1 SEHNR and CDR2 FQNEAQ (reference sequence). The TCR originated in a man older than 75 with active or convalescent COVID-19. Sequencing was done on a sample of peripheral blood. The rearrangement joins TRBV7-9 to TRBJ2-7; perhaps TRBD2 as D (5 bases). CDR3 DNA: TGTGCCAGCAGCTTATCTCTGCTAGCAGATTACGAGCAGTACTTC. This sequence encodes CASSLSLLADYEQYF.